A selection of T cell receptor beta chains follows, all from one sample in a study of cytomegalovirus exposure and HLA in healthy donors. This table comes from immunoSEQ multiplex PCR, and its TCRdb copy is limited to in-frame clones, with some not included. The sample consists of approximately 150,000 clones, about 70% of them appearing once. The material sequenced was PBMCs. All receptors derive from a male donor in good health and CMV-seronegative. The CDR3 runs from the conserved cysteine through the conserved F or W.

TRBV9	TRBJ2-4	CASSPRSGSYIQYF
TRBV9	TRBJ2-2	CASSVVGQRNTGELFF
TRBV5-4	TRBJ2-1	CASSSFGLAGGPLF
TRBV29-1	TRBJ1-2	CSVDGNYGYTF
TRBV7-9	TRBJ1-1	CASSSPGWDTEAFF
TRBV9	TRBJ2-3	CASSVDGSTDTQYF
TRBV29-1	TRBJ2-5	CSARAGDVTQYF
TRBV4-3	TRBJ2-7	CASSQDYPGSEQYF
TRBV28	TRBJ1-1	CASSLSPRGAFF
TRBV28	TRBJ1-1	CASSLGGAFF
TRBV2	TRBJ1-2	CASSDPRGASYGYTF
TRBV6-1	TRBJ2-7	CASTPRGGYEQYF
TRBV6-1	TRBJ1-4	CASSEASRGNEKLFF
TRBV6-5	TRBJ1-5	CASSGGQGETGPQHF
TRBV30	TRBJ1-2	CAWDRGMDGYTF
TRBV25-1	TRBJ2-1	CASSEYRGLRGPGGEQFF
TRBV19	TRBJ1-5	CASSPRGGLGSSNQPQHF
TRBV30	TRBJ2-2	CAWRPPGDRLTGELFF
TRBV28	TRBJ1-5	CASKAGILGQPQHF
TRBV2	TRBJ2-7	CASSGLASYEQYF
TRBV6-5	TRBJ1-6	CASSTQVNSPLHF
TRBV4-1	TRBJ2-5	CASSQVKPNSQTQYF
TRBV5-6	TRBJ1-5	CASSLKGPGQVPSNQPQHF
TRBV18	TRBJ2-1	CASSLTMADNEQFF
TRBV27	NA	CASGSGSTISYEQYF
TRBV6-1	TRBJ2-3	CASSELAGGPDTQYF
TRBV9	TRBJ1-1	CASSVHGQGDTEAFF
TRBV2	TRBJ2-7	CASRESSIYEQYF
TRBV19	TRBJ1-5	CASSPSDWQPQHF
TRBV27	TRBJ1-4	CASSSLVTYNEKLFF
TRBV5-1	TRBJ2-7	CASSSERGTYEQYF
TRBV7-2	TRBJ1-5	CASSLDYQPQHF
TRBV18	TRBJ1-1	CASSPWEGRADTEAFF
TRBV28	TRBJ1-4	CASSPLGWGDEKLFF
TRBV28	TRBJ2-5	CATQGAKGWWQETQYF
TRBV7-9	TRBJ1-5	CASSLDQNQPQHF